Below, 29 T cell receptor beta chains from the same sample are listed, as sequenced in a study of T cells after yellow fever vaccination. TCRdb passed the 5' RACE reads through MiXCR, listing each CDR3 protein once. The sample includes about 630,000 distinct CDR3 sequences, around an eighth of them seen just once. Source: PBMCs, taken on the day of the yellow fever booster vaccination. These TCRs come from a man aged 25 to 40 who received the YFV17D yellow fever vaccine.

CDR3 residues: CASSVESSGFYEQYF. The DNA of the CDR3 is TGTGCCAGCAGCGTAGAGTCTAGCGGATTCTACGAGCAGTACTTC. The chain joins TRBV9 to TRBJ2-7, with TRBD2 matching over 7 bases. CDR1 and CDR2 (germline): SGDLS, YYNGEE. The V segment lost 0 bases and the J segment 3 bases; nucleotides outside the gene matches: 6. The CDR3 contains 15 residues.

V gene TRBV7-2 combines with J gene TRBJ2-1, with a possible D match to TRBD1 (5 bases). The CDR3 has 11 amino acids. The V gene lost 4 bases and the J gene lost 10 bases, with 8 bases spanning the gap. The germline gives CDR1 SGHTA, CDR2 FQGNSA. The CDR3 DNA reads TGTGCCAGCAGCTCCCGGACAGAGCAGTTCTTC. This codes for CASSSRTEQFF.

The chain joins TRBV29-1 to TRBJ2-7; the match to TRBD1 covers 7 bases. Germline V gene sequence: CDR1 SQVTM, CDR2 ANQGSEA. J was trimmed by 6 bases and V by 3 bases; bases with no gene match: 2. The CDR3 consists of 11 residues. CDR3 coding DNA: TGCAGCGTTGAGACAGGGAGCGAGCAGTACTTC. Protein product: CSVETGSEQYF.

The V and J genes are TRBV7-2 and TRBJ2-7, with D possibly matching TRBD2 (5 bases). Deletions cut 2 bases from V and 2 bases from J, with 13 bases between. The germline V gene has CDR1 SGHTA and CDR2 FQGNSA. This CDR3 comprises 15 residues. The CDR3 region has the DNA TGTGCCAGCAGCTTACTGACGGCGGGTCCCTACGAGCAGTACTTC. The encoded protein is CASSLLTAGPYEQYF. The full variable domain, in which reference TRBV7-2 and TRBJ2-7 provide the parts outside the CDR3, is GAGVSQSPSNKVTEKGKDVELRCDPISGHTALYWYRQSLGQGLEFLIYFQGNSAPDKSGLPSDRFSAERTGGSVSTLTIQRTQQEDSAVYLCASSLLTAGPYEQYFGPGTRLTVT.

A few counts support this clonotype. The CDR3: CASSLTFRSGNQPQHF. The CDR3 DNA follows: TGTGCCAGCAGTTTAACGTTCCGGAGTGGCAATCAGCCCCAGCATTTT. This chain links TRBV27 with TRBJ1-5; no reliable D call. Looked up from germline, CDR1 is MNHEY and CDR2 is SMNVEV (reference sequence). CDR3 length: 16 residues. Trimming left V 2 bases short and J 2 bases short, with 13 bases between.

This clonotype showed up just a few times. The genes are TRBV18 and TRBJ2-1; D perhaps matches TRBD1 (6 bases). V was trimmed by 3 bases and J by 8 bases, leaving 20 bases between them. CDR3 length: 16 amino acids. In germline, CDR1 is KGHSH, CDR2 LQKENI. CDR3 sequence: CASSPLGGVGTYEQFF. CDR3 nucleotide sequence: TGTGCCAGCTCACCCCTAGGGGGTGTGGGAACGTATGAGCAGTTCTTC.

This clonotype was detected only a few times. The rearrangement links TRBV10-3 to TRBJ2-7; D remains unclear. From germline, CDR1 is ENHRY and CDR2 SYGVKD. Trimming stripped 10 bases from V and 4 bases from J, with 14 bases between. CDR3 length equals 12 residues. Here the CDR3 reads CASNPGHYEQYF. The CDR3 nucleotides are TGTGCCAGCAACCCCGGGCATTACGAGCAGTACTTC.

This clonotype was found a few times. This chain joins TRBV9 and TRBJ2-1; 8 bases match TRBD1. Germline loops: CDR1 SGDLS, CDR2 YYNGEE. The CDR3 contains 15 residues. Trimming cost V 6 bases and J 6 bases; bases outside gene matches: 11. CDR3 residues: CASNPGTGPFNEQFF. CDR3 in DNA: TGTGCCAGCAATCCGGGGACAGGCCCTTTCAATGAGCAGTTCTTC.

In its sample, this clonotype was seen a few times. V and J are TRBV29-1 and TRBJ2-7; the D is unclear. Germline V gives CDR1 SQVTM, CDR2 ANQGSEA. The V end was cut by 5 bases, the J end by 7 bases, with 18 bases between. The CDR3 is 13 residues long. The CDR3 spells CSVQLADGLEQYF. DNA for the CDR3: TGCAGCGTTCAGCTGGCGGATGGGCTTGAGCAGTACTTC.

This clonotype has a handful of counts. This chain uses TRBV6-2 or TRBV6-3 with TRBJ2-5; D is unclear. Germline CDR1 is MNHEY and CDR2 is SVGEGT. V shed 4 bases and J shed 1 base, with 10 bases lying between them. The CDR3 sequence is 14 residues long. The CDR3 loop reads CASSWRRPQETQYF. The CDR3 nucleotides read TGTGCCAGCAGTTGGAGACGGCCCCAAGAGACCCAGTACTTC.

The CDR3 DNA follows: TGCAGTGCTAGAGAAATTGGGGGCTACACCTTC. It encodes CSAREIGGYTF. V gene TRBV20-1 combines with J gene TRBJ1-2; D is uncertain. The V gene's germline CDR1 is DFQATT and CDR2 SNEGSKA (reference sequence). CDR3 length equals 11 residues. V lost 0 bases and J 8 bases, leaving 7 bases between the germline ends.

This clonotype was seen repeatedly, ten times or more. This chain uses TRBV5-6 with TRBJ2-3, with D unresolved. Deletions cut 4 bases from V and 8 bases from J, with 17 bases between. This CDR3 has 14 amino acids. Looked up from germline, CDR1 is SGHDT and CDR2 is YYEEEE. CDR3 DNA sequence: TGTGCCAGCAGCACCCGGTTGGTAGGCGGTACGCAGTATTTT. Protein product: CASSTRLVGGTQYF.

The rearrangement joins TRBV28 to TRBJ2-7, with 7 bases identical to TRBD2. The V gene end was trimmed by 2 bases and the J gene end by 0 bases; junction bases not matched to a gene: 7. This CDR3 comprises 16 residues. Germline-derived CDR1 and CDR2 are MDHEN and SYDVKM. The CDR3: CASSLGGGRSSYEQYF. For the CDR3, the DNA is TGTGCCAGCAGTTTAGGGGGGGGAAGGAGCTCCTACGAGCAGTACTTC. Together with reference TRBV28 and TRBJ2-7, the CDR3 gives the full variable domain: DVKVTQSSRYLVKRTGEKVFLECVQDMDHENMFWYRQDPGLGLRLIYFSYDVKMKEKGDIPEGYSVSREKKERFSLILESASTNQTSMYLCASSLGGGRSSYEQYFGPGTRLTVT.

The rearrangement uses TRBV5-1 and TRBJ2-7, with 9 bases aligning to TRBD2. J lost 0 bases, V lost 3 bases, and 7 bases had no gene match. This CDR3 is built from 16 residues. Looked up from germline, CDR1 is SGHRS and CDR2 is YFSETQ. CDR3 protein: CASSSDLAGLSYEQYF. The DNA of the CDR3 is TGCGCCAGCAGCTCGGATCTAGCGGGACTCTCCTACGAGCAGTACTTC.

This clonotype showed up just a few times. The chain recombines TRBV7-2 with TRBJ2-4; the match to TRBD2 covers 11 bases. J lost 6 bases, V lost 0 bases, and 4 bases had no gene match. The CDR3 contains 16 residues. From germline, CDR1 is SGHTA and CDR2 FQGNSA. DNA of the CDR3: TGTGCCAGCAGCTTAGCGGGGACTAGCGGACGAAACATTCAGTACTTC. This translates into CASSLAGTSGRNIQYF.

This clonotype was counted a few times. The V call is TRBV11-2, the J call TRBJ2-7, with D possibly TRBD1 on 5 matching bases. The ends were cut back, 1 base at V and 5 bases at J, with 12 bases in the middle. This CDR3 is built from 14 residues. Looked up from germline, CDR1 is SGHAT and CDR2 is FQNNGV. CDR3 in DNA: TGTGCCAGCAGCTTAGTTGTAGGGGTTGACGAGCAGTACTTC. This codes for CASSLVVGVDEQYF. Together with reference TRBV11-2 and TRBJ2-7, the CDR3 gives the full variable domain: EAGVAQSPRYKIIEKRQSVAFWCNPISGHATLYWYQQILGQGPKLLIQFQNNGVVDDSQLPKDRFSAERLKGVDSTLKIQPAKLEDSAVYLCASSLVVGVDEQYFGPGTRLTVT.

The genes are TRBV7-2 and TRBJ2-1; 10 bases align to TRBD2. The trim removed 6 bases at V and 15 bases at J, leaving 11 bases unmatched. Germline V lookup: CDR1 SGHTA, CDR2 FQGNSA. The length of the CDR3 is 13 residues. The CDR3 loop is CASSFGTSATRFF. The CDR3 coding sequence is TGTGCCAGCAGTTTTGGGACTAGCGCCACACGGTTCTTC.

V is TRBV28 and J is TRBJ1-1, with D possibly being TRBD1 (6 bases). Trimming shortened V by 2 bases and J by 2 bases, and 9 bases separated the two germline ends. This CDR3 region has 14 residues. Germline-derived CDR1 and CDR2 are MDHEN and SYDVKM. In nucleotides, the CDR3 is TGTGCCAGCAGTTTACAGGGGCGAAACACTGAAGCTTTCTTT. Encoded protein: CASSLQGRNTEAFF.

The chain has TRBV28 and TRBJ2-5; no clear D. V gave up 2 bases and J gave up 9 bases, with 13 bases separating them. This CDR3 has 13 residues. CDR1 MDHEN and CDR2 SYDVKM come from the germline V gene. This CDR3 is CASSLGPGTAQYF. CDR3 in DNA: TGTGCCAGCAGTTTAGGGCCCGGTACGGCCCAGTACTTC.

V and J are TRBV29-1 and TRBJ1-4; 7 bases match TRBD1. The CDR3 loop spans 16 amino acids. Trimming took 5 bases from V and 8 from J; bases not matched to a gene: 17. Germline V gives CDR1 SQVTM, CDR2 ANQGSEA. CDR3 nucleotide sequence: TGCAGCGTTTCCTACAGGGGATCTCGTTTAGGAGAAAAACTGTTTTTT. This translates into CSVSYRGSRLGEKLFF.

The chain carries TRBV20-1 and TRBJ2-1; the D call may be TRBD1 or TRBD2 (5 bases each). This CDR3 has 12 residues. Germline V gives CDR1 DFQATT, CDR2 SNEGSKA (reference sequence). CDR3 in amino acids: CPRGRAYNEQFF. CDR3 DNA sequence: TGCCCCCGGGGCCGGGCCTACAATGAGCAGTTCTTC.

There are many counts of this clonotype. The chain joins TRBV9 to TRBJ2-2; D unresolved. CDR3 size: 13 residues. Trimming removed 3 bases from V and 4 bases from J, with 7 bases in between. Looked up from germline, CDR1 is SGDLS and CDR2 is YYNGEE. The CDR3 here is CASSATVTGELFF. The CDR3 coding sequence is TGTGCCAGCAGCGCAACGGTCACCGGGGAGCTGTTTTTT.

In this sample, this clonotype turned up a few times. The CDR3 region has the DNA TGTGCCAGCAGCCTACGTGGACCTCGACCTTCCTCCTACGAGCAGTACTTC. Translated: CASSLRGPRPSSYEQYF. The genes are TRBV7-8 and TRBJ2-7; D not resolved. The germline V gene encodes CDR1 SGHVS and CDR2 FQNEAQ. The CDR3 contains 17 residues. V was cut by 5 bases and J by 0 bases, with 20 bases left in between.

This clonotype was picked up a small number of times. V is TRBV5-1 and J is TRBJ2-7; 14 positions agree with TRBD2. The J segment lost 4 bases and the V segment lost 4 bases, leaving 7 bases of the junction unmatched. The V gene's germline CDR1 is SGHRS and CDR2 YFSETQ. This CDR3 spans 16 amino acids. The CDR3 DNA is TGCGCCAGCAGCATCGGGACTAGCGGGAGTGGGTACGAGCAGTACTTC. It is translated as CASSIGTSGSGYEQYF.

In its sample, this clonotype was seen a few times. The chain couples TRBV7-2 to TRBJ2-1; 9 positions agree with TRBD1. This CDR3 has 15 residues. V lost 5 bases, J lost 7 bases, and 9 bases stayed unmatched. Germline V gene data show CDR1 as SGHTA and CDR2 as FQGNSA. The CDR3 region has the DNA TGTGCCAGCAGCGAACAGGGGGCTGGATGGAATGAGCAGTTCTTC. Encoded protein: CASSEQGAGWNEQFF.

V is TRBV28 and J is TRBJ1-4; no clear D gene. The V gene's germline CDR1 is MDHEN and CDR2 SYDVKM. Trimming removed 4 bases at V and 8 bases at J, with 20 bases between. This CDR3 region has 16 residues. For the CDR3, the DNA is TGTGCCAGCAGTTGGCCCCCGGACCGCGTTGGGGAAAAACTGTTTTTT. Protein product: CASSWPPDRVGEKLFF.

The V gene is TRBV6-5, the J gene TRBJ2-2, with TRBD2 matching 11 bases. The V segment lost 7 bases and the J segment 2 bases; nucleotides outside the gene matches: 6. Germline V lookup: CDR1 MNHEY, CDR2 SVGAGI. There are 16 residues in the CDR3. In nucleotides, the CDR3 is TGTGCCAGCATCACTCTAGCGGGAGGAAACACCGGGGAGCTGTTTTTT. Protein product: CASITLAGGNTGELFF.

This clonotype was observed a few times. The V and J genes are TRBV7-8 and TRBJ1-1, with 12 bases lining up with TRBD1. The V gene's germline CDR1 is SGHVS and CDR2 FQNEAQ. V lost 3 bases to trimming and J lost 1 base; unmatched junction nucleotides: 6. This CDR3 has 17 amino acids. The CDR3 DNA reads TGTGCCAGCAGCTTGGGGGGACAGGGGGCCCGGAACACTGAAGCTTTCTTT. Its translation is CASSLGGQGARNTEAFF. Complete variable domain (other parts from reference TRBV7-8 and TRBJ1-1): GAGVSQSPRYKVAKRGQDVALRCDPISGHVSLFWYQQALGQGPEFLTYFQNEAQLDKSGLPSDRFFAERPEGSVSTLKIQRTQQEDSAVYLCASSLGGQGARNTEAFFGQGTRLTVV.

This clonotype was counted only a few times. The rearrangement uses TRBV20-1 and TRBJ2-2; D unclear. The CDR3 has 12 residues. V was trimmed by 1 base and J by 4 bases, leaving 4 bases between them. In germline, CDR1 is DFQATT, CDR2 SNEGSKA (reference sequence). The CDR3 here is CSARGGTGELFF. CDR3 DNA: TGCAGTGCTAGAGGCGGCACCGGGGAGCTGTTTTTT.